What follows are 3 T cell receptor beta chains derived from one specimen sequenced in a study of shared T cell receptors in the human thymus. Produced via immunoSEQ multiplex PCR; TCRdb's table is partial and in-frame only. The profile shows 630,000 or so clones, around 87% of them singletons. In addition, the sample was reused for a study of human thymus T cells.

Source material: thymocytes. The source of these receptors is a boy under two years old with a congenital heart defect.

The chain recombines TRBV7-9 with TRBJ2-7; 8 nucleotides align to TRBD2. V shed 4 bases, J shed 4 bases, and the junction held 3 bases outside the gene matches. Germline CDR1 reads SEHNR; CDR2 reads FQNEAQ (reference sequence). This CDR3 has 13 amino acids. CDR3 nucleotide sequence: TGTGCCAGCAGCTCCCCGGGGGGGTACGAGCAGTACTTC. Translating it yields CASSSPGGYEQYF.

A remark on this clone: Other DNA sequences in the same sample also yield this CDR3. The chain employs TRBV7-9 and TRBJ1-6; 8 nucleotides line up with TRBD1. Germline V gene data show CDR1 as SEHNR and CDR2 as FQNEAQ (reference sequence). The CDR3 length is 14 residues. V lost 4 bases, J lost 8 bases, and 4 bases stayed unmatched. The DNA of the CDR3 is TGTGCCAGCAGCTCCGGACAGGGTGATTCACCCCTCCACTTT. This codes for CASSSGQGDSPLHF.

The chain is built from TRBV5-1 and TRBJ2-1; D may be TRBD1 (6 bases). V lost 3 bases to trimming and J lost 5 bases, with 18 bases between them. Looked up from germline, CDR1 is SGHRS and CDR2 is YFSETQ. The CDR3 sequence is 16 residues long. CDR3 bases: TGCGCCAGCAGCTGCCCCGACAGGAAGGGGGACAATGAGCAGTTCTTC. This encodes CASSCPDRKGDNEQFF.